This TCR beta chain was captured in a study of Ad26.COV2.S vaccination and SARS-CoV-2 variants. Study overall: Ad26.COV2.S, an intramuscular injection, was given once or twice 56 days apart.

Treatment specified: about 20 received Ad26.COV2.S at low or high dose, single or two shots; several received placebo; per-sample allocation not given. Samples came from day 63 after the first vaccine or placebo injection. V lost 4 bases, J lost 3 bases, and 9 bases stayed unmatched. CDR3 length: 16 residues. The germline V gene encodes CDR1 SEHNR and CDR2 FQNEAQ (reference sequence). The sample holds a few counts of this clone. Clones were sequenced by immunoSEQ multiplex PCR, and TCRdb holds only the in-frame ones, with some missing. The sample consists of about 480,000 clones, 70% to 90% of them appearing once.

The chain carries TRBV7-9 and TRBJ2-3, with TRBD2 identical over 8 bases. Sequencing was performed on peripheral blood, taken in a trial of Ad26.COV2.S vaccine versus placebo. The clonotype was recovered from a person between 18 and 65 years old who received the Ad26.COV2.S COVID-19 vaccine or a placebo. The CDR3 here is CASSSRSAGATDTQYF. DNA for the CDR3: TGTGCCAGCAGCTCCAGATCAGCGGGGGCTACAGATACGCAGTATTTT.